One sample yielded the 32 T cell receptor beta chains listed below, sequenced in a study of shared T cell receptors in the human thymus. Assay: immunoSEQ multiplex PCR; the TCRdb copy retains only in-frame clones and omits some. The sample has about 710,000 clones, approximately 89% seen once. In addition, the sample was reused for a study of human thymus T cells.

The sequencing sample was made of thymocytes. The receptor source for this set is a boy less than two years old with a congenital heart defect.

CDR3 residues: CATSEIPQGAENQPQHF. The CDR3 DNA is TGTGCCACCAGCGAGATACCACAGGGGGCGGAAAATCAGCCCCAGCATTTT. V and J are TRBV15 and TRBJ1-5, with 9 bases fitting TRBD1. CDR1 LNHNV and CDR2 YYDKDF come from the germline V gene (reference sequence). CDR3 length: 17 amino acids. The V segment lost 5 bases and the J segment 4 bases; nucleotides outside the gene matches: 12. Using reference TRBV15 and TRBJ1-5 for the parts outside the CDR3, the full variable domain is DAMVIQNPRYQVTQFGKPVTLSCSQTLNHNVMYWYQQKSSQAPKLLFHYYDKDFNNEADTPDNFQSRRPNTSFCFLDIRSPGLGDTAMYLCATSEIPQGAENQPQHFGDGTRLSIL.

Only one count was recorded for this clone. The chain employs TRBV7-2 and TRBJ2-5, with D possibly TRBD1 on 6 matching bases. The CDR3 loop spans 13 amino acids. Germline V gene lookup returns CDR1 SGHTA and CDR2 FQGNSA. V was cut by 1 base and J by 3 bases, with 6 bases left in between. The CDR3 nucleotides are TGTGCCAGCAGCTTAGGGACAGAAGAGACCCAGTACTTC. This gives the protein CASSLGTEETQYF.

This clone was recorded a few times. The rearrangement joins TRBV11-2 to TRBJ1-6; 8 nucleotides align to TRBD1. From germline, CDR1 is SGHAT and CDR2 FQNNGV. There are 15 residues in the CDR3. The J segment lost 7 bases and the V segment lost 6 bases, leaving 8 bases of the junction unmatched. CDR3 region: CASRDPTGENSPLHF. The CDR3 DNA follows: TGTGCCAGCAGAGATCCGACAGGGGAGAATTCACCCCTCCACTTT.

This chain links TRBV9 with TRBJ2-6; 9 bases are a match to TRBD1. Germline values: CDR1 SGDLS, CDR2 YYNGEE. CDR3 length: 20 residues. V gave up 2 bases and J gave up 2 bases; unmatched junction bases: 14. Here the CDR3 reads CASSVQPRGQGVAGANVLTF. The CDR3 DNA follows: TGTGCCAGCAGCGTCCAACCCCGGGGACAGGGAGTAGCTGGGGCCAACGTCCTGACTTTC.

Written as DNA, the CDR3 is TGTGCCAGCAGCGTAGGGGACTCCGTGGAGCAGTACTTC. This translates into CASSVGDSVEQYF. This rearrangement joins TRBV9 to TRBJ2-7; possible D gene TRBD2, 6 bases. The CDR3 consists of 13 residues. With 0 bases removed from V and 7 bases from J, the gap between germline ends came to 11 bases. CDR1 is SGDLS and CDR2 is YYNGEE in the germline V gene.

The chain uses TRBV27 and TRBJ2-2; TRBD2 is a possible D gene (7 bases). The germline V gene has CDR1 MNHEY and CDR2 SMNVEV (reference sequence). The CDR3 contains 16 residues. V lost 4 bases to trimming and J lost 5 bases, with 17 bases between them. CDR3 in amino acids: CASSYRGGGGTGELFF. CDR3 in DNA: TGTGCCAGCAGTTACCGGGGAGGGGGGGGAACCGGGGAGCTGTTTTTT.

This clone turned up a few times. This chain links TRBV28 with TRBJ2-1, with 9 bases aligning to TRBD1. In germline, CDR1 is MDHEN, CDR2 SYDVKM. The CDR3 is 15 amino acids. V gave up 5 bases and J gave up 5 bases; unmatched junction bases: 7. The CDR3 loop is CASSPYGTGNNEQFF. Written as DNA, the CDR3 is TGTGCCAGCAGTCCCTATGGGACAGGGAACAATGAGCAGTTCTTC.

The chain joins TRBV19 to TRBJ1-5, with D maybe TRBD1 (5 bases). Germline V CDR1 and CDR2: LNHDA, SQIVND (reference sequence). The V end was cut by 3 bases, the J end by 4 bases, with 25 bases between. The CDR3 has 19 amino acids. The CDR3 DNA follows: TGTGCCAGTAGTATGGGGGGAGGGAGGGCCCGAGAGATTAATCAGCCCCAGCATTTT. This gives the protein CASSMGGGRAREINQPQHF.

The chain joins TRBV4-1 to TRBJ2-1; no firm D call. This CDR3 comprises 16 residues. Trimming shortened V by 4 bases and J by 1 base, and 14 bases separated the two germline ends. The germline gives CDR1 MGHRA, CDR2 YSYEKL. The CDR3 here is CASSLPSVLSYNEQFF. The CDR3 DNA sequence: TGCGCCAGCAGCCTCCCAAGCGTCCTTTCCTACAATGAGCAGTTCTTC.

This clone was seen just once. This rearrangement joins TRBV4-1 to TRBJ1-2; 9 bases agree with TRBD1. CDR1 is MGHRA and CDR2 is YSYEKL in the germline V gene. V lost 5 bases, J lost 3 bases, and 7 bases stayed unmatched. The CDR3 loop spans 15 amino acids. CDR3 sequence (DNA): TGCGCCAGCAGCGCGACAGGGGGGGAGGACTATGGCTACACCTTC. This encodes CASSATGGEDYGYTF.

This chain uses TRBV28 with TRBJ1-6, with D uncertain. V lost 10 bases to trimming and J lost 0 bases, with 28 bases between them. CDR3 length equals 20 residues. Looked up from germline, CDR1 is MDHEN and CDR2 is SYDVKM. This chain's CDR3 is CAISMGDNTSEPSYNSPLHF. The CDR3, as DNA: TGTGCCATCTCCATGGGAGATAATACCTCAGAACCCTCCTATAATTCACCCCTCCACTTT.

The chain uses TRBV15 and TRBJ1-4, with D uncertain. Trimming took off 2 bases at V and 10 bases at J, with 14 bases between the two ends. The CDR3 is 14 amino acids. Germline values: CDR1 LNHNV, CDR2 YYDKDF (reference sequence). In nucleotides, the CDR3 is TGTGCCACCAGCAGAACTTCCCCCGAGAGAAAACTGTTTTTT. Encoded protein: CATSRTSPERKLFF.

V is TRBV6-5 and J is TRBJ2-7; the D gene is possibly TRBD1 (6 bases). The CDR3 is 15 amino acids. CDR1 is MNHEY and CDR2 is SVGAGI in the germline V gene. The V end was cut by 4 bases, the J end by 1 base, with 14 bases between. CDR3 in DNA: TGTGCCAGCAGTTCTGGGGGCAGGTTATCCTACGAGCAGTACTTC. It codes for CASSSGGRLSYEQYF.

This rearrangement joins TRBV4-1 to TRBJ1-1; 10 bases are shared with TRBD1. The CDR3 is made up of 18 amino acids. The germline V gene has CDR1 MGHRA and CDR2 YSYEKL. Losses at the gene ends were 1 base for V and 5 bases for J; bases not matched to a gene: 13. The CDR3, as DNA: TGCGCCAGCAGCCAAGGGCGTTGGGGACAGGGGAAAGGGACTGAAGCTTTCTTT. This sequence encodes CASSQGRWGQGKGTEAFF.

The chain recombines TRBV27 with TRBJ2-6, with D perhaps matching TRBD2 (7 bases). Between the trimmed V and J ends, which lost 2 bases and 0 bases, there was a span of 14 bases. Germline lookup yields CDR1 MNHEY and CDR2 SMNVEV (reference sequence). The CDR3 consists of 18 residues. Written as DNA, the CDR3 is TGTGCCAGCAGTTTAAAAGGGGGAGGGTGCTCTGGGGCCAACGTCCTGACTTTC. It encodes CASSLKGGGCSGANVLTF.

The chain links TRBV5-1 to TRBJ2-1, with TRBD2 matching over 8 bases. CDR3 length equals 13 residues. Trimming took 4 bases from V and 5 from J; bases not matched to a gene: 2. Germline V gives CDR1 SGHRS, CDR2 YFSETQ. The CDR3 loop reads CASSRSGNNEQFF. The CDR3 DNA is TGCGCCAGCAGCCGTAGCGGGAACAATGAGCAGTTCTTC.

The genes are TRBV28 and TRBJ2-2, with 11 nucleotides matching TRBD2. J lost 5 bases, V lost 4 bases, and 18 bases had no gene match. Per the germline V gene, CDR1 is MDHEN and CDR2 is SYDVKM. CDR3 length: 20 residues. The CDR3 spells CASSSPGTSGILKRTGELFF. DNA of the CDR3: TGTGCCAGCAGTTCCCCCGGGACTAGCGGCATCTTGAAGAGAACCGGGGAGCTGTTTTTT.

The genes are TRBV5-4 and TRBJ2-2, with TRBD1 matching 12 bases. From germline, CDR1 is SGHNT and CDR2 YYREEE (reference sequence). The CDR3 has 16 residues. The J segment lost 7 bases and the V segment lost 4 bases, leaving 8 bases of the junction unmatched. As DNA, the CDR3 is TGTGCCAGCAGCCACGGGACAGGGGGCGGGAACGGGGAGCTGTTTTTT. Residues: CASSHGTGGGNGELFF.

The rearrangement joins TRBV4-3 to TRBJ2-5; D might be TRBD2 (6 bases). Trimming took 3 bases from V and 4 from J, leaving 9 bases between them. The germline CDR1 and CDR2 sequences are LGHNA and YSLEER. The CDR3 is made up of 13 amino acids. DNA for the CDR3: TGCGCCAGCAGCCACAGAGCGGGAGAGACCCAGTACTTC. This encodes CASSHRAGETQYF.

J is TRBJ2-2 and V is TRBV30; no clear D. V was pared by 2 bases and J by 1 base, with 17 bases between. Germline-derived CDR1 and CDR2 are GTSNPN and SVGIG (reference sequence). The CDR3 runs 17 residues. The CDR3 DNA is TGTGCCTGGAGTCCCCCGCGCTGGCACAGGAACACCGGGGAGCTGTTTTTT. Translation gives CAWSPPRWHRNTGELFF.

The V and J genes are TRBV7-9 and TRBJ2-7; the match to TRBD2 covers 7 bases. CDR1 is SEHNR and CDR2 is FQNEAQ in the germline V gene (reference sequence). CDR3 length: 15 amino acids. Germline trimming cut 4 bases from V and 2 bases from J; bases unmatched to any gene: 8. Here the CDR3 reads CASSSGLVGTYEQYF. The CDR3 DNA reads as TGTGCCAGCAGCTCCGGACTAGTCGGGACCTACGAGCAGTACTTC.

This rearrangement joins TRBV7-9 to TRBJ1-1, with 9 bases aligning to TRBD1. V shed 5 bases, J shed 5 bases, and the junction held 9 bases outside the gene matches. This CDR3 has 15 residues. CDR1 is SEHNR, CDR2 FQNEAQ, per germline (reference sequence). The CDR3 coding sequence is TGTGCCAGCAGCCAGACCTTGACAGGGGGGACTGAAGCTTTCTTT. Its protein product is CASSQTLTGGTEAFF.

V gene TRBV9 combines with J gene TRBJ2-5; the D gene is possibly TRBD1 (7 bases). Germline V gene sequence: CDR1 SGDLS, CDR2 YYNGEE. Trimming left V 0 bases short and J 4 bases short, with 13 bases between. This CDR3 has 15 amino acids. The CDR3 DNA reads TGTGCCAGCAGCGTAGGCGCAGGGGGGATAGAGACCCAGTACTTC. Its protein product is CASSVGAGGIETQYF.

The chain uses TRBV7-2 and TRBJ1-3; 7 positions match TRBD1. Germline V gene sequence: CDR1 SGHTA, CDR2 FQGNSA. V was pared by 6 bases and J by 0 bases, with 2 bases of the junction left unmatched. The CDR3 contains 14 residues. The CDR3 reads CASSDRDSGNTIYF. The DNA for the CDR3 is TGTGCCAGCAGTGACAGGGACTCTGGAAACACCATATATTTT.

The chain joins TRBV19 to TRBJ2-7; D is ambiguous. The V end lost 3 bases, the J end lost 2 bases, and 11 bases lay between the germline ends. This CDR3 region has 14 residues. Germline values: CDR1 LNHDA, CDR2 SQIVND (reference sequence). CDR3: CASSISELPYEQYF. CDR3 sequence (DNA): TGTGCCAGTAGTATCTCCGAGTTGCCCTACGAGCAGTACTTC.

CDR3 DNA: TGTGCCAGCAGTTTAAGGGGAAGGTGGGCAGGGTTAACCGGCCATGGTCAGCCCCAGCATTTT. Residues: CASSLRGRWAGLTGHGQPQHF. The gene calls are TRBV28 and TRBJ1-5; tentative D call: TRBD1 (5 bases). The length of the CDR3 is 21 residues. The V end lost 2 bases, the J end lost 6 bases, and 32 bases lay between the germline ends. Germline V gene lookup returns CDR1 MDHEN and CDR2 SYDVKM. Drawing the rest from reference TRBV28 and TRBJ1-5, the complete variable domain is DVKVTQSSRYLVKRTGEKVFLECVQDMDHENMFWYRQDPGLGLRLIYFSYDVKMKEKGDIPEGYSVSREKKERFSLILESASTNQTSMYLCASSLRGRWAGLTGHGQPQHFGDGTRLSIL.

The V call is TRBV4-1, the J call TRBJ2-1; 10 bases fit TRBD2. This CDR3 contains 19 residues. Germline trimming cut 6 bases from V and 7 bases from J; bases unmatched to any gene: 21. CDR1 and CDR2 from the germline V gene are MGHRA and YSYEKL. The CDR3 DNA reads TGCGCCAGCAGGCGTGGGTGGACTAGCGGAACCCGGGCCGTTAATGAGCAGTTCTTC. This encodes CASRRGWTSGTRAVNEQFF.

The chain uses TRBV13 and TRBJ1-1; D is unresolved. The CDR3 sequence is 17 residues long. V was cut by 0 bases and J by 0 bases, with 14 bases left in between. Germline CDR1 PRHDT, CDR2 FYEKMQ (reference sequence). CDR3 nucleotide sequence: TGTGCCAGCAGCTTAGGCCTCGGGGAGGCCCTGAACACTGAAGCTTTCTTT. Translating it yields CASSLGLGEALNTEAFF.

The CDR3 DNA reads as TGTGCCAGCAGCCCGCACTTACTAGAAGTGGAGACCCAGTACTTC. This sequence encodes CASSPHLLEVETQYF. This chain uses TRBV5-6 with TRBJ2-5; D possibly corresponds to TRBD2 (5 bases). The CDR3 is 15 residues long. Germline assignment: CDR1 SGHDT and CDR2 YYEEEE. With 4 bases removed from V and 5 bases from J, the gap between germline ends came to 18 bases.

The CDR3 sequence is CASSERDRGQDYGYTF. The CDR3 bases are TGTGCCAGCAGTGAAAGGGACAGGGGGCAGGACTATGGCTACACCTTC. This chain connects TRBV2 to TRBJ1-2; TRBD1 matches at 12 bases. The V segment lost 2 bases and the J segment 3 bases; nucleotides outside the gene matches: 4. Germline V gene sequence: CDR1 SNHLY, CDR2 FYNNEI. CDR3 size: 16 residues.

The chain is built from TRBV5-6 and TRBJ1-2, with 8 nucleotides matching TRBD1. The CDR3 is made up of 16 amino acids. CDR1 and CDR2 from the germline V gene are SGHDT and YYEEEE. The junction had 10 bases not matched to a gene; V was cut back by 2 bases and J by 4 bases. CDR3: CASSFTGTGEGYGYTF. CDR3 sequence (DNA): TGTGCCAGCAGCTTTACCGGGACAGGTGAGGGCTATGGCTACACCTTC.

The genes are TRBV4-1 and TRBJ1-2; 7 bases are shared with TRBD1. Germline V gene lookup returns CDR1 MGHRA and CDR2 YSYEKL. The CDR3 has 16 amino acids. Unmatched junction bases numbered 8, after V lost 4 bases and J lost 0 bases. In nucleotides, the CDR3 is TGCGCCAGCAGCCGAACCGACAGGGTACCTAACTATGGCTACACCTTC. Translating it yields CASSRTDRVPNYGYTF.